These T cell receptor beta chains were read from a single sample in a study of regulatory T cells in long-lasting Graves disease. TCRdb independently ran MiXCR on the multiplex PCR reads; one entry per CDR3 protein. Of fewer than 600,000 distinct CDR3 sequences in the sample, less than 25% were seen once. Material: peripheral blood mononuclear cells (PBMCs), obtained when the disease was refractory, from a patient treated with antithyroid drugs. These receptors originate from a female donor with Graves disease. Each CDR3 is given with its conserved first and last residue. A D gene is named only where the DNA matches it firmly. Size is omitted from some rows. Given values are once, few, many or a class for expanded clones.

CDR3 protein: CAWSVSWDSEAFF; CDR3 DNA: TGTGCCTGGAGTGTAAGCTGGGACAGTGAAGCTTTCTTT; D gene: TRBD1; J gene: TRBJ1-1; V gene: TRBV30; clone size: NA
CDR3 protein: CASSLNRLNTEAFF; CDR3 DNA: TGTGCCAGCAGTTTGAACAGGCTAAACACTGAAGCTTTCTTT; D gene: NA; J gene: TRBJ1-1; V gene: TRBV12-3/TRBV12-4; clone size: many
CDR3 protein: CAWSVGAGKNIQYF; CDR3 DNA: TGTGCCTGGAGTGTAGGGGCAGGGAAAAACATTCAGTACTTC; D gene: NA; J gene: TRBJ2-4; V gene: TRBV30; clone size: few
CDR3 protein: CASSSNQTPEKLFF; CDR3 DNA: TGTGCCAGCAGCTCCAACCAAACACCGGAAAAACTGTTTTTT; D gene: NA; J gene: TRBJ1-4; V gene: TRBV6-1; clone size: many
CDR3 protein: CASSQDSGMGGTQYF; CDR3 DNA: TGTGCCAGCAGCCAAGATAGCGGGATGGGGGGGACCCAGTACTTC; D gene: TRBD2; J gene: TRBJ2-5; V gene: TRBV7-2; clone size: many
CDR3 protein: CATGQGDDEQFF; CDR3 DNA: TGTGCCACCGGACAGGGTGACGATGAGCAGTTCTTC; D gene: TRBD1; J gene: TRBJ2-1; V gene: TRBV10-3; clone size: NA
CDR3 protein: CASSEPYRGEQYF; CDR3 DNA: TGTGCCAGCAGTGAACCTTACAGGGGCGAGCAGTACTTC; D gene: TRBD1; J gene: TRBJ2-7; V gene: TRBV12-3/TRBV12-4; clone size: few
CDR3 protein: CASSIGPVTGELFF; CDR3 DNA: TGTGCCAGTAGTATAGGGCCGGTCACCGGGGAGCTGTTTTTT; D gene: NA; J gene: TRBJ2-2; V gene: TRBV19; clone size: NA
CDR3 protein: CSVWGTEAFF; CDR3 DNA: TGCAGCGTTTGGGGCACTGAAGCTTTCTTT; D gene: NA; J gene: TRBJ1-1; V gene: TRBV29-1; clone size: NA
CDR3 protein: CSARSLTGANYGYTF; CDR3 DNA: TGCAGTGCTAGATCCCTGACAGGGGCTAACTATGGCTACACCTTC; D gene: TRBD1; J gene: TRBJ1-2; V gene: TRBV20-1; clone size: many
CDR3 protein: CSARWKAEQYF; CDR3 DNA: TGCAGTGCTAGGTGGAAGGCCGAGCAGTACTTC; D gene: NA; J gene: TRBJ2-7; V gene: TRBV20-1; clone size: few
CDR3 protein: CASSLSPPQVYGYTF; CDR3 DNA: TGTGCCAGCAGCCTATCCCCTCCACAGGTCTATGGCTACACCTTC; D gene: NA; J gene: TRBJ1-2; V gene: TRBV9; clone size: few
CDR3 protein: CASSYGREWGYEQYF; CDR3 DNA: TGTGCCAGCAGTTACGGGCGGGAGTGGGGCTACGAGCAGTACTTC; D gene: TRBD2; J gene: TRBJ2-7; V gene: TRBV6-5; clone size: few
CDR3 protein: CAISESWGHNYGYTF; CDR3 DNA: TGTGCCATCAGTGAGTCGTGGGGGCATAACTATGGCTACACCTTC; D gene: NA; J gene: TRBJ1-2; V gene: TRBV10-3; clone size: NA
CDR3 protein: CASSALIEDQPQHF; CDR3 DNA: TGTGCCAGCAGCGCGCTTATAGAAGACCAGCCCCAGCATTTT; D gene: NA; J gene: TRBJ1-5; V gene: TRBV7-9; clone size: NA
CDR3 protein: CASSSWGTAKNIQYF; CDR3 DNA: TGTGCCAGCAGTTCGTGGGGGACAGCCAAAAACATTCAGTACTTC; D gene: NA; J gene: TRBJ2-4; V gene: TRBV27; clone size: many
CDR3 protein: CASSPGASHEQYF; CDR3 DNA: TGTGCCAGCAGTCCAGGGGCGTCCCACGAGCAGTACTTC; D gene: NA; J gene: TRBJ2-7; V gene: TRBV6-1; clone size: many
CDR3 protein: CASSIGGGVTEAFF; CDR3 DNA: TGTGCCAGTAGTATCGGGGGCGGCGTCACTGAAGCTTTCTTT; D gene: NA; J gene: TRBJ1-1; V gene: TRBV19; clone size: NA
CDR3 protein: CSVLLGNYGYTF; CDR3 DNA: TGCAGCGTTCTGTTAGGGAACTATGGCTACACCTTC; D gene: NA; J gene: TRBJ1-2; V gene: TRBV29-1; clone size: many
CDR3 protein: CASSEGRFSGNTIYF; CDR3 DNA: TGTGCCAGCAGTGAAGGCAGATTCTCTGGAAACACCATATATTTT; D gene: NA; J gene: TRBJ1-3; V gene: TRBV28; clone size: many
CDR3 protein: CASSTGQGGDYGYTF; CDR3 DNA: TGCGCCAGCAGCACCGGACAGGGCGGCGACTATGGCTACACCTTC; D gene: TRBD1; J gene: TRBJ1-2; V gene: TRBV5-1; clone size: NA
CDR3 protein: CASSSGRRGDTEAFF; CDR3 DNA: TGTGCCAGCAGTTCAGGGCGCCGAGGCGACACTGAAGCTTTCTTT; D gene: NA; J gene: TRBJ1-1; V gene: TRBV12-3/TRBV12-4; clone size: once
CDR3 protein: CATSRDLTSGGTTDTQYF; CDR3 DNA: TGTGCCACCAGCAGAGATTTAACTAGCGGGGGGACCACAGATACGCAGTATTTT; D gene: TRBD2; J gene: TRBJ2-3; V gene: TRBV15; clone size: once
CDR3 protein: CSVGTGGMYEQYF; CDR3 DNA: TGCAGCGTAGGTACAGGGGGCATGTACGAGCAGTACTTC; D gene: TRBD1; J gene: TRBJ2-7; V gene: TRBV29-1; clone size: NA
CDR3 protein: CASSLGQGGGNTIYF; CDR3 DNA: TGTGCCAGCAGCTTAGGCCAGGGCGGTGGAAACACCATATATTTT; D gene: NA; J gene: TRBJ1-3; V gene: TRBV11-2; clone size: few
CDR3 protein: CASSLLAGVAGELFF; CDR3 DNA: TGTGCCAGCAGTCTCCTAGCGGGGGTGGCCGGGGAGCTGTTTTTT; D gene: TRBD2; J gene: TRBJ2-2; V gene: TRBV28; clone size: many
CDR3 protein: CASSFRVGGYTF; CDR3 DNA: TGTGCCAGCAGTTTCAGGGTAGGGGGCTACACCTTC; D gene: NA; J gene: TRBJ1-2; V gene: TRBV12-3/TRBV12-4; clone size: many
CDR3 protein: CASSLGRREYGYTF; CDR3 DNA: TGTGCCAGCAGCTTGGGGCGGCGCGAGTATGGCTACACCTTC; D gene: NA; J gene: TRBJ1-2; V gene: TRBV5-4; clone size: NA
CDR3 protein: CSASGSYIGLLTGEQYF; CDR3 DNA: TGCAGTGCTAGTGGTAGTTATATAGGACTTTTGACGGGCGAGCAGTACTTC; D gene: NA; J gene: TRBJ2-7; V gene: TRBV20-1; clone size: NA
CDR3 protein: CSVAQTDGDLRSNYGYTF; CDR3 DNA: TGCAGCGTCGCCCAAACCGACGGGGATCTTCGGTCCAACTATGGCTACACCTTC; D gene: NA; J gene: TRBJ1-2; V gene: TRBV29-1; clone size: many
CDR3 protein: CASTASIWIGMDGYTF; CDR3 DNA: TGTGCCAGTACCGCAAGTATTTGGATAGGGATGGATGGCTACACCTTC; D gene: NA; J gene: TRBJ1-2; V gene: TRBV19; clone size: NA
CDR3 protein: CSARGRLETEAFF; CDR3 DNA: TGCAGTGCTAGAGGCAGGTTAGAGACTGAAGCTTTCTTT; D gene: NA; J gene: TRBJ1-1; V gene: TRBV20-1; clone size: many
CDR3 protein: CASGLDPSGIGIGYEQYF; CDR3 DNA: TGTGCTAGTGGTTTGGACCCTAGCGGGATTGGTATTGGCTACGAGCAGTACTTC; D gene: TRBD2; J gene: TRBJ2-7; V gene: TRBV12-5; clone size: many
CDR3 protein: CASSFRASGSYEQYF; CDR3 DNA: TGTGCCAGCAGTTTTCGGGCTAGCGGGAGCTACGAGCAGTACTTC; D gene: TRBD2; J gene: TRBJ2-7; V gene: TRBV27; clone size: NA
CDR3 protein: CASTEGAGQPQHF; CDR3 DNA: TGCGCCAGCACAGAGGGGGCCGGGCAGCCCCAGCATTTT; D gene: TRBD1; J gene: TRBJ1-5; V gene: TRBV5-1; clone size: NA